Listed below are T cell receptor beta chains from one sample, sequenced in a study of blood T cell repertoires in COVID-19. The table came from immunoSEQ multiplex PCR; TCRdb's copy has only in-frame clones and leaves some out. The table lists 150,000 to 200,000 clones, about 87% of them singletons, with 2.5% to 3% in the top ten. Specimen: peripheral blood. These receptors originate from a woman of 80 years or more with COVID-19, enrolled during active disease. Both conserved end residues are part of each CDR3. D genes are given only for firm matches. Not every row has a clone size; where given, it reads once, few, many or a size class.

size: -
V: TRBV6-5
D: -
J: TRBJ2-3
CDR3: CASRSPSTDTQYF
DNA: TGTGCCAGCAGATCCCCTAGCACAGATACGCAGTATTTT

size: once
V: TRBV9
D: -
J: TRBJ2-5
CDR3: CASSPRLTSWEYQETQYF
DNA: TGTGCCAGCAGCCCCCGACTTACTAGTTGGGAATACCAAGAGACCCAGTACTTC

size: -
V: TRBV9
D: TRBD1
J: TRBJ1-6
CDR3: CASSVGTGEVSPLHF
DNA: TGTGCCAGCAGCGTAGGGACAGGGGAGGTGTCACCCCTCCACTTT

size: -
V: TRBV5-1
D: -
J: TRBJ1-3
CDR3: CASSEISGNTIYF
DNA: TGCGCCAGCAGCGAGATTTCTGGAAACACCATATATTTT

size: -
V: TRBV5-8
D: TRBD2
J: TRBJ2-7
CDR3: CASSPDLTSGFFSYEQYF
DNA: TGTGCCAGCAGCCCCGACTTGACTAGCGGGTTCTTCTCCTACGAGCAGTACTTC

size: -
V: TRBV29-1
D: -
J: TRBJ1-1
CDR3: CSALSLNTEAFF
DNA: TGCAGCGCCCTTAGTCTGAACACTGAAGCTTTCTTT

size: -
V: TRBV7-8
D: TRBD1
J: TRBJ1-2
CDR3: CASSLHRGQNYYGYTF
DNA: TGTGCCAGCAGCTTACATAGGGGACAGAACTACTATGGCTACACCTTC

size: once
V: TRBV15
D: TRBD2
J: TRBJ2-2
CDR3: CATSIRRSGSHTGELFF
DNA: TGTGCCACCAGCATTCGCCGTAGCGGGAGTCACACCGGGGAGCTGTTTTTT

size: -
V: TRBV11-1
D: -
J: TRBJ1-1
CDR3: CASSLRTASLGAEAFF
DNA: TGTGCCAGCAGCTTACGGACCGCGAGCTTAGGGGCTGAAGCTTTCTTT

size: -
V: TRBV5-8
D: -
J: TRBJ1-2
CDR3: CATRGLDQLRYGYTF
DNA: TGTGCCACCCGAGGACTAGACCAACTCCGCTATGGCTACACCTTC

size: -
V: TRBV9
D: -
J: TRBJ1-6
CDR3: CASSPEGYNSPLHF
DNA: TGTGCCAGCAGCCCCGAGGGCTATAATTCACCCCTCCACTTT

size: -
V: TRBV6-5
D: -
J: TRBJ2-2
CDR3: CASSYQRTTGELFF
DNA: TGTGCCAGCAGTTATCAGCGGACTACCGGGGAGCTGTTTTTT

size: once
V: TRBV28
D: TRBD1
J: TRBJ1-4
CDR3: CASSPRTGGLEKLFF
DNA: TGTGCCAGCAGTCCACGGACAGGAGGATTGGAAAAACTGTTTTTT

size: -
V: TRBV6-5
D: -
J: TRBJ1-1
CDR3: CASSPGSNTEAFF
DNA: TGTGCCAGCAGCCCCGGGTCGAACACTGAAGCTTTCTTT

size: -
V: TRBV11-1
D: -
J: TRBJ2-1
CDR3: CASSFPDWRGEQFF
DNA: TGTGCCAGCAGCTTTCCTGACTGGCGAGGCGAGCAGTTCTTC

size: -
V: TRBV27
D: TRBD1
J: TRBJ1-6
CDR3: CASSPRDRGNNSPLHF
DNA: TGTGCCAGCAGCCCAAGGGACAGGGGGAATAATTCACCCCTCCACTTT

size: once
V: TRBV6-2/TRBV6-3
D: TRBD1
J: TRBJ1-6
CDR3: CASSSTGGRSPLHF
DNA: TGTGCCAGCAGTTCGACAGGGGGAAGATCACCCCTCCACTTT

size: -
V: TRBV6-6
D: TRBD2
J: TRBJ2-7
CDR3: CASSYTGTSDEQYF
DNA: TGTGCCAGCAGTTACACCGGGACTAGCGACGAGCAGTACTTC

size: once
V: TRBV10-3
D: -
J: TRBJ1-2
CDR3: CAISDRSNYGYTF
DNA: TGTGCCATCAGTGACAGGTCAAACTATGGCTACACCTTC

size: once
V: TRBV10-3
D: -
J: TRBJ2-6
CDR3: CAIRSAGANVLTF
DNA: TGTGCCATCAGGTCCGCTGGGGCCAACGTCCTGACTTTC

size: -
V: TRBV11-2
D: -
J: TRBJ1-5
CDR3: CASSPGNNQPQHF
DNA: TGTGCCAGCAGCCCCGGGAATAATCAGCCCCAGCATTTT

size: few
V: TRBV6-5
D: -
J: TRBJ2-5
CDR3: CASSYTSGTGETQYF
DNA: TGTGCCAGCAGTTACACCTCCGGGACTGGAGAGACCCAGTACTTC

size: -
V: TRBV7-6
D: TRBD2
J: TRBJ2-3
CDR3: CASSLLSGSGTDTQYF
DNA: TGTGCCAGCAGCTTACTTAGCGGGAGTGGGACAGATACGCAGTATTTT

size: -
V: TRBV19
D: -
J: TRBJ1-1
CDR3: CASSIAGRNTEAFF
DNA: TGTGCCAGTAGTATAGCGGGTCGGAACACTGAAGCTTTCTTT

size: -
V: TRBV6-1
D: -
J: TRBJ1-2
CDR3: CASSEVQDSPAAANYGYTF
DNA: TGTGCCAGCAGTGAAGTTCAGGACAGCCCCGCGGCGGCTAACTATGGCTACACCTTC

size: -
V: TRBV5-1
D: TRBD1
J: TRBJ1-3
CDR3: CASSHGTAGNTIYF
DNA: TGCGCCAGCAGCCATGGGACAGCTGGAAACACCATATATTTT

size: -
V: TRBV28
D: TRBD1
J: TRBJ1-1
CDR3: CASSPPYRGNTEAFF
DNA: TGTGCCAGCAGTCCGCCTTACAGGGGGAACACTGAAGCTTTCTTT

size: -
V: TRBV5-1
D: TRBD2
J: TRBJ2-3
CDR3: CASSSASGNFDTQYF
DNA: TGCGCCAGCAGCTCGGCTAGCGGGAATTTTGATACGCAGTATTTT

size: -
V: TRBV10-3
D: -
J: TRBJ2-1
CDR3: CAISGEAYNEQFF
DNA: TGTGCCATCAGTGGGGAGGCCTACAATGAGCAGTTCTTC

size: -
V: TRBV7-2
D: TRBD2
J: TRBJ2-5
CDR3: CASSPLMGLIGGGEQYF
DNA: TGTGCCAGCAGCCCCCTTATGGGACTAATCGGGGGGGGAGAGCAGTACTTC

size: -
V: TRBV3-1/TRBV3-2
D: TRBD1
J: TRBJ2-7
CDR3: CASSHRDRADEQYF
DNA: TGTGCCAGCAGCCATCGGGACAGGGCCGACGAGCAGTACTTC

size: -
V: TRBV28
D: -
J: TRBJ1-5
CDR3: CASRIGQTILGNQPQHF
DNA: TGTGCCAGCAGAATAGGACAGACGATCCTCGGCAATCAGCCCCAGCATTTT

size: -
V: TRBV9
D: TRBD1
J: TRBJ2-5
CDR3: CASSIGQGLQETQYF
DNA: TGTGCCAGCAGCATAGGACAGGGCCTTCAAGAGACCCAGTACTTC

size: -
V: TRBV7-2
D: TRBD2
J: TRBJ2-7
CDR3: CASSLGRLAGASEQYF
DNA: TGTGCCAGCAGCTTAGGTCGGTTAGCGGGAGCTAGCGAGCAGTACTTC

size: -
V: TRBV29-1
D: TRBD1
J: TRBJ2-5
CDR3: CSVEQGQGIRSETQYF
DNA: TGCAGCGTTGAACAGGGACAGGGGATCCGTTCGGAGACCCAGTACTTC

size: few
V: TRBV2
D: -
J: TRBJ1-3
CDR3: CASSQTGNTIYF
DNA: TGTGCCAGCAGCCAGACTGGAAACACCATATATTTT

size: once
V: TRBV19
D: -
J: TRBJ2-1
CDR3: CASSPRRANSEQFF
DNA: TGTGCCAGTAGTCCTAGAAGAGCAAATAGTGAGCAGTTCTTC

size: once
V: TRBV5-8
D: -
J: TRBJ1-5
CDR3: CASSLAVIPDQPQHF
DNA: TGTGCCAGCAGCTTGGCCGTTATCCCGGATCAGCCCCAGCATTTT

size: -
V: TRBV6-1
D: -
J: TRBJ2-3
CDR3: CASSEESDTWATQYF
DNA: TGTGCCAGCAGTGAAGAGTCAGATACATGGGCTACGCAGTATTTT

size: -
V: TRBV19
D: -
J: TRBJ1-2
CDR3: CASSIATRGYTF
DNA: TGTGCCAGTAGTATCGCGACAAGGGGCTACACCTTC

size: -
V: TRBV27
D: -
J: TRBJ2-7
CDR3: CASSLGGRLFEQYF
DNA: TGTGCCAGCAGTTTAGGTGGGAGGCTCTTCGAGCAGTACTTC

size: -
V: TRBV5-1
D: TRBD2
J: TRBJ2-3
CDR3: CASSLGTSGFNTDTQYF
DNA: TGCGCCAGCAGCTTGGGGACTAGCGGGTTTAACACAGATACGCAGTATTTT

size: -
V: TRBV5-1
D: -
J: TRBJ1-4
CDR3: CASSLGGRGREEKLFF
DNA: TGCGCCAGCAGCTTGGGGGGCAGGGGAAGAGAGGAAAAACTGTTTTTT

size: -
V: TRBV7-2
D: TRBD2
J: TRBJ2-1
CDR3: CASSPTSGSNNEQFF
DNA: TGTGCCAGCAGCCCAACTAGCGGGAGTAACAATGAGCAGTTCTTC